Listed below are T cell receptor beta chains from one sample, sequenced in a study of graft-versus-host responses after intestinal transplantation. The protocol was immunoSEQ multiplex PCR, while the TCRdb copy is restricted to in-frame clones and leaves out a portion. The sample has about 88,000 clones, approximately 94% seen once. Antigens for these TCRs are unknown. Sequenced material: unstimulated CD4+ T cells sorted from spleen or lymph node cells, taken before transplant. The receptors stem from a human donor who was the organ donor for an intestinal transplant. The CDR3 runs from the conserved cysteine through the conserved F or W. D genes are given only for firm matches. The listing skips clone size in some rows; elsewhere it reads once, few, many or a size class.

>TRBV19|.|TRBJ2-7|.
CASSIAGGNTAYEQYF
TGTGCCAGTAGTATAGCGGGCGGAAACACCGCCTACGAGCAGTACTTC
>TRBV18|.|TRBJ2-7|.
CASSPPSYEQYF
TGTGCCAGCTCACCACCTTCCTACGAGCAGTACTTC
>TRBV11-3|.|TRBJ1-1|.
CASSLDGKTEAFF
TGTGCCAGCAGCTTAGATGGGAAAACTGAAGCTTTCTTT
>TRBV7-6|.|TRBJ1-1|TRBD1
CASSATGDTEAFF
TGTGCCAGCAGCGCGACAGGGGACACTGAAGCTTTCTTT
>TRBV5-4|.|TRBJ2-2|.
CASSQPLGGANTGELFF
TGTGCCAGCAGCCAGCCCCTGGGGGGTGCGAACACCGGGGAGCTGTTTTTT
>TRBV7-2|.|TRBJ1-6|TRBD1
CASSFQADRGVRDSPLHF
TGTGCCAGCAGCTTTCAGGCGGACAGGGGTGTTCGAGATTCACCCCTCCACTTT
>TRBV11-3|.|TRBJ1-2|.
CASSRGQYYGYTF
TGTGCCAGCAGCCGTGGACAGTACTATGGCTACACCTTC
>TRBV12-5|.|TRBJ1-2|TRBD1
CASGPTGVLGTSNYGYTF
TGTGCTAGTGGTCCGACAGGGGTTCTAGGGACTTCTAACTATGGCTACACCTTC
>TRBV5-1|few|TRBJ1-1|.
CASSLGPGGTEAFF
TGCGCCAGCAGCTTGGGTCCGGGGGGGACTGAAGCTTTCTTT
>TRBV27|.|TRBJ2-7|TRBD2
CASSPGTSGGEPYEQYF
TGTGCCAGCAGTCCCGGGACTAGCGGGGGAGAACCCTACGAGCAGTACTTC
>TRBV14|.|TRBJ2-1|.
CASSKTDQGEQFF
TGTGCCAGCAGCAAGACAGACCAAGGTGAGCAGTTCTTC
>TRBV11-2|.|TRBJ1-4|.
CASSLRQGGQKLFF
TGTGCCAGCAGCTTACGGCAGGGTGGACAAAAACTGTTTTTT
>TRBV5-4|.|TRBJ2-1|.
CASSWTKNSYNEQFF
TGTGCCAGCAGCTGGACTAAAAACTCCTACAATGAGCAGTTCTTC
>TRBV6-6|.|TRBJ2-7|TRBD2
CASSYLLAGDYEQYF
TGTGCCAGCAGTTACTTACTAGCGGGGGATTACGAGCAGTACTTC
>TRBV6-1|.|TRBJ1-1|.
CASSDPGAMNTEAFF
TGTGCCAGCAGTGACCCTGGGGCCATGAACACTGAAGCTTTCTTT
>TRBV6-5|.|TRBJ2-7|TRBD2
CASSYRGGAYEQYF
TGTGCCAGCAGTTACCGGGGGGGGGCCTACGAGCAGTACTTC
>TRBV6-6|.|TRBJ1-5|.
CASSYGRGAGNQPQHF
TGTGCCAGCAGTTACGGGCGGGGGGCAGGTAATCAGCCCCAGCATTTT
>TRBV11-2|.|TRBJ2-5|.
CASSQFGTQETQYF
TGTGCCAGCAGCCAGTTTGGAACGCAAGAGACCCAGTACTTC
>TRBV2|.|TRBJ2-7|TRBD1
CASRDRGYEQYF
TGTGCCAGCCGGGACAGGGGGTACGAGCAGTACTTC
>TRBV4-2|.|TRBJ1-1|.
CASSQFPRASNTEAFF
TGTGCCAGCAGCCAGTTCCCTCGGGCCTCGAACACTGAAGCTTTCTTT
>TRBV4-2|.|TRBJ2-3|.
CASSVQGSGERTDTQYF
TGTGCCAGCAGCGTCCAGGGGAGCGGGGAAAGAACAGATACGCAGTATTTT
>TRBV4-1|.|TRBJ1-1|TRBD1
CASSHDRAMNTEAFF
TGCGCCAGCAGCCATGACAGGGCCATGAACACTGAAGCTTTCTTT
>TRBV7-9|.|TRBJ1-2|TRBD1
CASSLARDRSYYGYTF
TGTGCCAGCAGCTTAGCGAGGGACAGGAGTTACTATGGCTACACCTTC
>TRBV14|.|TRBJ2-2|TRBD2
CASSQQLAGSGELFF
TGTGCCAGCAGCCAACAACTAGCGGGGAGCGGGGAGCTGTTTTTT